The sequence of this T cell receptor beta chain was determined in a study of response to subunit inactivated influenza vaccine. The CDR3 runs 15 residues. Germline CDR1 is KGHDR and CDR2 is SFDVKD. Deletions cut 7 bases from V and 2 bases from J, with 15 bases between. Using its own MiXCR run on the RT-PCR reads, TCRdb lists one record per CDR3 protein. The sample holds hundreds of thousands of distinct CDR3 sequences; roughly 25% are singletons and the top ten take less than 2.5%. Here the sequenced sample was CD4+ T cells sorted from PBMCs, taken more than 4 days after vaccination. This sequence was found in a man aged 45 to 65 who received an inactivated influenza vaccine. This sequence joins TRBV24-1 and TRBJ2-3; D is possibly TRBD1 (6 bases). CDR3 nucleotides: TGTGCCACCAGCACGCCAGGGGAGCCCACAGATACGCAGTATTTT. As protein: CATSTPGEPTDTQYF.